The next 17 T cell receptor beta chains were all read from a single sample in a study of shared clonotypes between healthy human individuals. Sequencing was performed with immunoSEQ multiplex PCR; in TCRdb, only in-frame clones are kept and a portion is missing. Of over a million clones in the sample, 70% to 80% are singletons; the top ten hold 0.6% to 0.75%. The sequencing sample was made of memory CD4+ T cells from PBMCs. Subset denoted: CD45RA-negative fraction. These receptors originate from a man younger than 30 in good health. Some clones in this sample may be carry-over from other donors' samples.

This clone was seen just once. The J gene is TRBJ2-5, the V gene TRBV28, with D perhaps being TRBD1 or TRBD2 (6 bases each). The V and J ends lost 7 bases and 2 bases respectively, with 11 bases between them. Germline CDR1 is MDHEN and CDR2 is SYDVKM. The CDR3 consists of 13 residues. The CDR3 reads CASMGGIQETQYF. The CDR3 region has the DNA TGTGCCAGCATGGGGGGCATACAAGAGACCCAGTACTTC.

The chain is built from TRBV6-6 and TRBJ1-5; 9 nucleotides match TRBD1. The CDR3 loop spans 16 amino acids. The J segment lost 7 bases and the V segment lost 4 bases, leaving 11 bases of the junction unmatched. Germline CDR1 reads MNHNY; CDR2 reads SVGAGI (reference sequence). The CDR3, as DNA: TGTGCCAGCAGTTGGACAGGGACAGGGTATGAACAGCCCCAGCATTTT. Translation gives CASSWTGTGYEQPQHF.

The chain is built from TRBV5-6 and TRBJ2-7; D is undetermined. The CDR3 totals 15 residues. CDR1 and CDR2 (germline): SGHDT, YYEEEE. V gave up 4 bases and J gave up 0 bases, with 14 bases separating them. CDR3 amino acids: CASSGRNRPSYEQYF. The CDR3 DNA sequence: TGTGCCAGCAGCGGACGAAACCGACCCTCCTACGAGCAGTACTTC.

This clone was seen only a few times. V is TRBV7-3 and J is TRBJ1-1; the D gene is possibly TRBD1 (5 bases). The CDR3 is made up of 14 amino acids. The V and J ends lost 3 bases and 4 bases respectively, with 12 bases between them. Germline V gene sequence: CDR1 SGHTA, CDR2 FQGTGA. CDR3 sequence: CASSFRWGGTEAFF. Here the CDR3 DNA reads TGTGCCAGCAGCTTTCGCTGGGGGGGCACTGAAGCTTTCTTT.

The rearrangement joins TRBV4-1 to TRBJ2-4; 16 nucleotides align to TRBD2. This CDR3 contains 18 residues. The junction had 7 bases not matched to a gene; V was cut back by 8 bases and J by 0 bases. In germline, CDR1 is MGHRA, CDR2 YSYEKL. The CDR3 spells CASSLGLAGGAAKNIQYF. The CDR3 nucleotides are TGCGCCAGCTCTTTGGGACTAGCGGGAGGGGCAGCCAAAAACATTCAGTACTTC.

The CDR3 DNA sequence: TGTGCCAGCAGCCAAGAGGACAGGGGAAACACCGGGGAGCTGTTTTTT. Translation gives CASSQEDRGNTGELFF. This chain uses TRBV4-2 with TRBJ2-2, with 9 bases lining up with TRBD1. This CDR3 is 16 amino acids long. Germline V gene lookup returns CDR1 LGHNA and CDR2 YNFKEQ. J gave up 2 bases and V 0 bases, and 1 base lay outside the gene matches.

The V gene is TRBV15, the J gene TRBJ2-1, with 8 bases identical to TRBD2. V lost 0 bases and J lost 3; bases outside the gene matches: 7. The CDR3 contains 17 residues. CDR1 and CDR2 from the germline V gene are LNHNV and YYDKDF (reference sequence). CDR3 DNA: TGTGCCACCAGCAGAGAACCAGCGGGAGTCCGCTACAATGAGCAGTTCTTC. Its protein product is CATSREPAGVRYNEQFF.

The V call is TRBV5-1, the J call TRBJ2-3; D remains ambiguous. The V gene lost 0 bases and the J gene lost 5 bases, with 13 bases spanning the gap. The germline gives CDR1 SGHRS, CDR2 YFSETQ. CDR3 length: 15 residues. CDR3 amino acids: CASSLAVAARDTQYF. Written as DNA, the CDR3 is TGCGCCAGCAGCTTGGCCGTGGCAGCACGAGATACGCAGTATTTT.

The chain links TRBV6-1 to TRBJ1-1, with 7 bases matching TRBD1. Looked up from germline, CDR1 is MNHNS and CDR2 is SASEGT. J gave up 0 bases and V 4 bases, and 5 bases lay outside the gene matches. CDR3 length: 15 amino acids. The CDR3 reads CASSANRGVNTEAFF. The CDR3 nucleotides are TGTGCCAGCAGTGCGAACAGGGGTGTGAACACTGAAGCTTTCTTT.

The chain recombines TRBV2 with TRBJ2-1; 7 bases are a match to TRBD1. This CDR3 has 15 amino acids. After removal of 4 bases from V and 7 bases from J, the junction contained 10 bases not matched to a gene. Germline loops: CDR1 SNHLY, CDR2 FYNNEI. The CDR3 reads CASSADRDPPNEQFF. DNA for the CDR3: TGTGCCAGCAGTGCCGACAGGGACCCCCCAAATGAGCAGTTCTTC.

The chain carries TRBV7-2 and TRBJ2-7, with 8 bases aligning to TRBD2. The CDR3 covers 14 residues. With V trimmed by 7 bases and J by 3 bases, 8 bases remained unmatched. CDR1 SGHTA and CDR2 FQGNSA come from the germline V gene. The CDR3 DNA follows: TGTGCCAGCATCCTAAGAGCGGGGGACTACGAGCAGTACTTC. Amino acid sequence: CASILRAGDYEQYF.

Turning to this clone: Within the sample, other DNA sequences also encode this same CDR3. CDR3 loop: CASSLVAGGNTEAFF. CDR3 nucleotide sequence: TGCGCCAGCAGCTTGGTGGCAGGGGGGAACACTGAAGCTTTCTTT. This chain connects TRBV5-1 to TRBJ1-1; TRBD1 agrees at 7 bases. The J segment lost 1 base and the V segment lost 0 bases, leaving 3 bases of the junction unmatched. The germline V gene encodes CDR1 SGHRS and CDR2 YFSETQ. This CDR3 region has 15 residues.

This sequence joins TRBV5-1 and TRBJ2-1; D remains ambiguous. V was pared by 1 base and J by 4 bases, with 9 bases between. Germline V gene lookup returns CDR1 SGHRS and CDR2 YFSETQ. There are 14 residues in the CDR3. The CDR3 spells CASSLTASYNEQFF. The DNA for the CDR3 is TGCGCCAGCAGCTTGACCGCGAGTTACAATGAGCAGTTCTTC.

This clone has only one observation. This chain joins TRBV5-1 and TRBJ2-7, with D possibly being TRBD1 (6 bases). Trimming stripped 5 bases from V and 2 bases from J, with 17 bases between. The length of the CDR3 is 15 residues. CDR1 is SGHRS, CDR2 YFSETQ, per germline. CDR3 nucleotides: TGCGCCAGCAGAGTGGCCCCAGGGGTCGCCTACGAGCAGTACTTC. Its translation: CASRVAPGVAYEQYF.

This clone has a handful of counts. The chain joins TRBV25-1 to TRBJ1-1; TRBD1 might be the D (6 bases). Germline-derived CDR1 and CDR2 are MGHDK and SYGVNS. The CDR3 loop spans 14 amino acids. Trimming stripped 2 bases from V and 8 bases from J, with 15 bases between. The CDR3 DNA sequence: TGTGCCAGCAGTGAAAACTACCAGGGGCAGGAAGCTTTCTTT. It translates to CASSENYQGQEAFF. Full variable domain (missing parts from reference TRBV25-1 and TRBJ1-1): EADIYQTPRYLVIGTGKKITLECSQTMGHDKMYWYQQDPGMELHLIHYSYGVNSTEKGDLSSESTVSRIRTEHFPLTLESARPSHTSQYLCASSENYQGQEAFFGQGTRLTVV.

This sequence joins TRBV4-2 and TRBJ1-5; 8 bases are shared with TRBD1. The CDR3 is 15 residues long. Germline V gene sequence: CDR1 LGHNA, CDR2 YNFKEQ. J was trimmed by 0 bases and V by 4 bases; bases with no gene match: 2. CDR3: CASSLTGDSNQPQHF. The CDR3, as DNA: TGTGCCAGCAGCCTGACAGGGGATAGCAATCAGCCCCAGCATTTT.

This clone is a singleton in its sample. The chain has TRBV6-4 and TRBJ1-1; 9 bases align to TRBD1. Germline CDR1 MRHNA, CDR2 SNTAGT. Germline trimming cut 10 bases from V and 4 bases from J; bases unmatched to any gene: 13. This CDR3 spans 15 amino acids. The CDR3 DNA sequence: TGTGCCACCGAGAGGGGACAGGGTTTTGGCACTGAAGCTTTCTTT. Its translation is CATERGQGFGTEAFF.